Listed below are T cell receptor beta chains from one sample, sequenced in a study of shared clonotypes between healthy human individuals. Measured with immunoSEQ multiplex PCR; TCRdb has only the in-frame clones, and not every one. The sample holds about 380,000 clones; around 96% are singletons and the top ten take less than 0.35%. The sample taken for sequencing was memory CD8+ T cells sorted from blood. These receptors all stem from a man aged 25-40 years in good health. Each CDR3 is given with its conserved first and last residue. A D gene is named only where the DNA matches it firmly. Not all rows give a size; the values are once, few, many and, for expanded clones, a class.

TRBV11-2	NA	TRBJ2-3	TRBD2	CASSPGLAGPWTSTDTQYF	TGTGCCAGCAGCCCGGGGCTAGCGGGCCCTTGGACTAGCACAGATACGCAGTATTTT
TRBV28	NA	TRBJ1-1	TRBD1	CASRGQGTEAFF	TGTGCCAGCAGAGGACAGGGCACTGAAGCTTTCTTT
TRBV10-3	NA	TRBJ2-3	NA	CAIRATDTQYF	TGTGCCATCAGGGCTACAGATACGCAGTATTTT
TRBV4-2	NA	TRBJ2-6	NA	CASSQDQGASGANVLTF	TGTGCCAGCAGCCAAGACCAAGGGGCCTCTGGGGCCAACGTCCTGACTTTC
TRBV6-6	NA	TRBJ2-7	NA	CASSLTGSRGWDEQYF	TGTGCCAGCAGCCTCACCGGTTCACGGGGGTGGGACGAGCAGTACTTC
TRBV19	NA	TRBJ1-5	NA	CASSMTADNQPQHF	TGTGCCAGTAGTATGACAGCCGACAATCAGCCCCAGCATTTT
TRBV10-3	NA	TRBJ2-1	TRBD2	CAISESIAGYNEQFF	TGTGCCATCAGTGAGTCCATAGCGGGATACAATGAGCAGTTCTTC
TRBV15	NA	TRBJ2-7	NA	CATSRDPGFYEQYF	TGTGCCACCAGCAGAGATCCGGGGTTTTACGAGCAGTACTTC
TRBV6-1	NA	TRBJ1-1	TRBD1	CASSGQGAGTEAFF	TGTGCCAGCAGTGGACAGGGGGCTGGAACTGAAGCTTTCTTT
TRBV9	NA	TRBJ2-1	TRBD2	CASSPGTSGTYNEQFF	TGTGCCAGCAGCCCAGGGACTAGCGGGACCTACAATGAGCAGTTCTTC
TRBV5-1	NA	TRBJ1-2	NA	CASSWGTYGYTF	TGCGCCAGCAGCTGGGGGACCTATGGCTACACCTTC
TRBV1	NA	TRBJ2-1	NA	CTSSQDIRLAGHNEQFF	TGCACCAGCAGCCAAGATATCCGACTAGCGGGGCACAATGAGCAGTTCTTC
TRBV7-9	few	TRBJ1-1	NA	CASSLSGGTNTEAFF	TGTGCCAGCAGCCTCTCTGGGGGAACAAACACTGAAGCTTTCTTT
TRBV18	NA	TRBJ2-7	TRBD1	CASSPTGENYEQYF	TGTGCCAGCTCACCGACAGGGGAAAACTACGAGCAGTACTTC
TRBV6-7	NA	TRBJ2-7	NA	CASTGYEQYF	TGTGCCAGCACAGGGTACGAGCAGTACTTC
TRBV13	NA	TRBJ2-1	TRBD2	CASRAGDFSYNEQFF	TGTGCCAGCAGGGCGGGGGATTTCTCCTACAATGAGCAGTTCTTC
TRBV5-1	NA	TRBJ1-1	TRBD1	CASSSRTGGRNTEAFF	TGCGCCAGCAGCTCCCGGACAGGGGGCCGTAACACTGAAGCTTTCTTT
TRBV6-6	NA	TRBJ2-7	NA	CASSYPDGLIGEQYF	TGTGCCAGCAGTTATCCCGACGGCTTGATAGGCGAGCAGTACTTC
TRBV5-1	NA	TRBJ2-7	TRBD1	CASSLVAGTAPEQYF	TGCGCCAGCAGCTTGGTGGCAGGGACAGCCCCCGAGCAGTACTTC
TRBV5-4	NA	TRBJ2-3	NA	CASSLVRQGTDTQYF	TGTGCCAGCAGCTTGGTTAGGCAAGGCACAGATACGCAGTATTTT
TRBV25-1	few	TRBJ2-6	NA	CASSEFRGANVLTF	TGTGCCAGCAGTGAATTCCGTGGGGCCAACGTCCTGACTTTC
TRBV10-3	NA	TRBJ1-4	NA	CAISESGLNNAGKLFF	TGTGCCATCAGTGAGTCTGGACTCAATAATGCGGGAAAACTGTTTTTT
TRBV19	NA	TRBJ1-2	TRBD1	CASSIGAGGYGYTF	TGTGCCAGTAGTATTGGGGCAGGGGGCTATGGCTACACCTTC
TRBV25-1	NA	TRBJ2-5	TRBD2	CASSPLAGGGETQYF	TGTGCCAGCAGCCCCCTAGCGGGAGGTGGGGAGACCCAGTACTTC
TRBV6-4	NA	TRBJ2-1	TRBD2	CASSSGRYNEQFF	TGTGCCAGCAGTAGCGGGAGGTACAATGAGCAGTTCTTC
TRBV7-9	NA	TRBJ1-6	TRBD1	CASSVTGGDNSPLHF	TGTGCCAGCAGCGTGACAGGGGGTGATAATTCACCCCTCCACTTT
TRBV18	NA	TRBJ2-7	NA	CASSPPGWGPNRYEQYF	TGTGCCAGCTCACCACCGGGATGGGGACCCAATCGGTACGAGCAGTACTTC
TRBV19	NA	TRBJ2-2	TRBD1	CASSMYHGGQGSPGELFF	TGTGCCAGTAGTATGTATCATGGTGGACAGGGGTCTCCCGGGGAGCTGTTTTTT
TRBV5-4	NA	TRBJ2-3	TRBD1	CASSILMGGTGGTDTQYF	TGTGCCAGCAGCATATTAATGGGCGGGACAGGGGGCACAGATACGCAGTATTTT
TRBV4-2	NA	TRBJ1-1	NA	CASSQEGGNTEAFF	TGTGCCAGCAGCCAAGAGGGGGGTAACACTGAAGCTTTCTTT
TRBV6-1	NA	TRBJ2-5	TRBD1	CASSLRQGAQETQYF	TGTGCCAGCAGTTTGAGGCAGGGGGCCCAAGAGACCCAGTACTTC
TRBV9	NA	TRBJ2-5	NA	CASSVGTGETQYF	TGTGCCAGCAGCGTAGGGACCGGGGAGACCCAGTACTTC
TRBV5-4	NA	TRBJ1-1	NA	CASSLQNTEAFF	TGTGCCAGCAGCTTGCAGAACACTGAAGCTTTCTTT
TRBV25-1	NA	TRBJ2-3	TRBD2	CASSTWTSGTDTQYF	TGTGCCAGCAGTACCTGGACTAGCGGGACAGATACGCAGTATTTT
TRBV19	NA	TRBJ2-1	NA	CASSITWESNEQFF	TGTGCCAGTAGTATCACGTGGGAGAGCAATGAGCAGTTCTTC
TRBV5-1	NA	TRBJ2-5	TRBD2	CASSPGTSGLFIYF	TGCGCCAGCAGCCCGGGGACTAGCGGGCTTTTTATCTACTTC
TRBV9	NA	TRBJ1-2	NA	CASSVEGQTFYGYPTF	TGTGCCAGCAGCGTAGAAGGACAGACTTTCTATGGCTACCCCACCTTC
TRBV11-3	NA	TRBJ2-2	TRBD2	CASSSRGTSGTGELFF	TGTGCCAGCAGCTCCCGCGGGACTAGCGGGACCGGGGAGTTGTTTTTT
TRBV28	NA	TRBJ2-1	TRBD2	CASSLPIAGNEQFF	TGTGCCAGCAGTTTACCTATAGCGGGAAATGAGCAGTTCTTC
TRBV11-2	NA	TRBJ2-5	NA	CASTNKALTQYF	TGTGCCAGCACCAATAAGGCCCTTACCCAGTACTTC
TRBV11-2	NA	TRBJ2-3	NA	CASSLPKGTTDTQYF	TGTGCCAGCAGCTTACCGAAGGGGACTACAGATACGCAGTATTTT
TRBV7-9	NA	TRBJ2-1	TRBD1	CASTNPRTGPGNEQFF	TGTGCCAGCACCAACCCCAGGACAGGCCCAGGAAATGAGCAGTTCTTC
TRBV13	NA	TRBJ2-7	TRBD1	CASSSDRGDEQYF	TGTGCCAGCAGTTCGGACAGGGGGGACGAGCAGTACTTC
TRBV19	NA	TRBJ2-7	NA	CATLLTVVAYEQYF	TGTGCCACCCTACTGACAGTTGTTGCCTACGAGCAGTACTTC
TRBV19	NA	TRBJ1-1	NA	CASTVTNMNTEAFF	TGTGCCAGTACTGTGACAAACATGAACACTGAAGCTTTCTTT
TRBV30	NA	TRBJ2-2	TRBD1	CAWSVTGGTGELFF	TGTGCCTGGAGCGTTACAGGGGGTACCGGGGAGCTGTTTTTT
TRBV9	NA	TRBJ2-3	TRBD2	CASSVTPSGTGGDTQYF	TGTGCCAGCAGCGTTACCCCTAGCGGGACCGGGGGAGATACGCAGTATTTT
TRBV29-1	NA	TRBJ2-3	NA	CSVGAWGTDTQYF	TGCAGCGTGGGGGCATGGGGCACAGATACGCAGTATTTT
TRBV11-2	NA	TRBJ1-1	NA	CASSIGDTEAFF	TGTGCCAGCAGCATAGGGGACACTGAAGCTTTCTTT
TRBV5-1	NA	TRBJ2-3	TRBD1	CASSLGDRDTDTQYF	TGCGCCAGCAGCTTAGGAGACAGGGACACAGATACGCAGTATTTT
TRBV30	NA	TRBJ2-7	NA	CACSGLSYEQYF	TGTGCCTGCTCAGGGCTCTCCTACGAGCAGTACTTC